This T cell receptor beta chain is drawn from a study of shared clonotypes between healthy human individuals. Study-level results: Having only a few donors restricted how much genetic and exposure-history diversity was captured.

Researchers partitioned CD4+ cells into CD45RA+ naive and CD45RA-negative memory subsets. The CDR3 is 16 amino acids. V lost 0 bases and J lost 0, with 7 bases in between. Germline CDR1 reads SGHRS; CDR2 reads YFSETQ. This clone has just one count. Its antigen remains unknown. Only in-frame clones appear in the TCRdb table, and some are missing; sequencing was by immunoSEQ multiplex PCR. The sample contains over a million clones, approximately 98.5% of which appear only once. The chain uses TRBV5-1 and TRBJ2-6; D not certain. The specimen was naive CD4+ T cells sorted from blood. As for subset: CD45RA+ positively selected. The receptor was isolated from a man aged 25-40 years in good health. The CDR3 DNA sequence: TGCGCCAGCAGCTTGGCCCTCGGCTCTGGGGCCAACGTCCTGACTTTC. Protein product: CASSLALGSGANVLTF.